Listed here is a single TCR beta chain. Per the authors' pipeline: Researchers report that nucleated cell counts were estimated from reference gene primer amplification. TCRdb's table, derived via immunoSEQ multiplex PCR, lists solely in-frame clones and lacks some. V, J and clone size were drawn from that table, and D and trimming were deduced from the DNA. The table shows hundreds of thousands of clones, with more than 80% occurring only once. The record originates from a study of blood T cell repertoires in COVID-19. About the study: The United States, Italy and Spain supplied acute and convalescent COVID-19 samples. PBMCs, B-cell-depleted T cells, or T cells provided the cDNA or gDNA that made up the material.

Seattle patients were enrolled while actively infected and followed longitudinally. The source is a woman under 40 with COVID-19, enrolled during active disease. The specimen was peripheral blood.

CDR3 in amino acids: CASSRRIGTNRDRVGSPLHF. The DNA of the CDR3 is TGTGCCAGCAGCCGGCGTATCGGAACTAACAGGGATCGGGTGGGCTCACCCCTCCACTTT. The chain carries TRBV6-6 and TRBJ1-6; perhaps TRBD1 as D (6 bases). The CDR3 consists of 20 residues. CDR1 and CDR2 (germline): MNHNY, SVGAGI (reference sequence). V lost 6 bases and J lost 10, with 34 bases in between.